The table lists the clone carrying this TCR beta chain with a few counts. The germline V gene encodes CDR1 ENHRY and CDR2 SYGVKD. The V and J ends lost 6 bases and 4 bases, in that order; junction bases with no gene match: 9. The CDR3 has 15 residues. In TCRdb, the 5' RACE reads were re-called with MiXCR into one record per CDR3 protein. Of 9,500 to 13,000 distinct CDR3 sequences in the sample, more than 40% were seen once. The chain combines TRBV10-3 with TRBJ2-1; the match to TRBD1 covers 7 bases. The source material was tumor-infiltrating naive CD4+ T cells sorted from the breast tumor. The sample's subset: naive CD4+ T cells, CD4+CD45RA+CD25-. This clonotype originated in a female donor with breast cancer. CDR3 protein: CAIRGRDREYNEQFF. CDR3 bases: TGTGCCATCAGGGGACGGGACAGAGAATACAATGAGCAGTTCTTC.